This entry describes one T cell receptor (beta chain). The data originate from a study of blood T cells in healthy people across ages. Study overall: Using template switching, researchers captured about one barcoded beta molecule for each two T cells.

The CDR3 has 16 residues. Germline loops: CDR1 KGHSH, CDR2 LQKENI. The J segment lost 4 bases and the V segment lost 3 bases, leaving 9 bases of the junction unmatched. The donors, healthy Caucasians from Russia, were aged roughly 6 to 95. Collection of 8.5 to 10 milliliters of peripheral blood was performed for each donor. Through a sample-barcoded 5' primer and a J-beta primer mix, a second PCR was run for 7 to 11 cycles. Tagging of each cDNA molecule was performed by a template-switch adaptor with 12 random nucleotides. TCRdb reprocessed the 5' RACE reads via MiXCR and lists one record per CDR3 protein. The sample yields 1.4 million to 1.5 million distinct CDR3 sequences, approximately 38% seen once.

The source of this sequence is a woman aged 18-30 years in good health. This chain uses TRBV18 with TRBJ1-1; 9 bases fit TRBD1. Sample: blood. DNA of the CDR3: TGTGCCAGCTCACCTCTCCCGGGACAGGGTGGCACTGAAGCTTTCTTT. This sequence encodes CASSPLPGQGGTEAFF.